This paragraph reports one T cell receptor beta chain. Assay: immunoSEQ multiplex PCR; the TCRdb copy retains only in-frame clones and omits some. Of 50,000 to 65,000 clones in the sample, around 80% are singletons; the top ten hold roughly 17%. These data belong to a study of radiotherapy plus CTLA-4 blockade in lung cancer. This CDR3 has 14 residues. CDR1 is SGHVS, CDR2 FQNEAQ, per germline. V lost 4 bases and J 2 bases, leaving 12 bases between the germline ends. Sequenced material: peripheral blood, taken from a patient treated with radiotherapy plus ipilimumab. The receptor comes from a human donor with non-small cell lung cancer who had a complete response to radiotherapy plus ipilimumab. The rearrangement joins TRBV7-8 to TRBJ2-7, with TRBD1 as a possible D gene (5 bases). The CDR3 DNA sequence: TGTGCCAGCAGCTCTGCCCTAGGGGCCTACGAGCAGTACTTC. It is translated as CASSSALGAYEQYF.